Following are 5 T cell receptor beta chains from one sample sequenced in a study of blood T cell repertoires in COVID-19. TCRdb's table, derived via immunoSEQ multiplex PCR, lists solely in-frame clones and lacks some. In the table there are roughly 220,000 clones, approximately 81% of which are singletons. Specimen: peripheral blood. The source of these receptors is a man aged 25-45 years with active or convalescent COVID-19.

The chain links TRBV11-2 to TRBJ1-1; TRBD1 might be the D (5 bases). Between the trimmed V and J ends, which lost 1 base and 4 bases, there was a span of 13 bases. The CDR3 is 15 residues long. Germline V gene sequence: CDR1 SGHAT, CDR2 FQNNGV. CDR3 in amino acids: CASSLGGTQGTEAFF. In nucleotides, the CDR3 is TGTGCCAGCAGCTTAGGAGGCACCCAGGGCACTGAAGCTTTCTTT. Drawing the rest from reference TRBV11-2 and TRBJ1-1, the complete variable domain is EAGVAQSPRYKIIEKRQSVAFWCNPISGHATLYWYQQILGQGPKLLIQFQNNGVVDDSQLPKDRFSAERLKGVDSTLKIQPAKLEDSAVYLCASSLGGTQGTEAFFGQGTRLTVV.

The chain joins TRBV9 to TRBJ2-7; a weak D match, TRBD1 (5 bases). The CDR3 is made up of 18 amino acids. Germline V gene data show CDR1 as SGDLS and CDR2 as YYNGEE. Trimming took 0 bases from V and 2 from J, leaving 21 bases between them. CDR3 sequence (DNA): TGTGCCAGCAGCGTAGCTGTGACAGACGAATACCTAACCTACGAGCAGTACTTC. This translates into CASSVAVTDEYLTYEQYF.

The rearrangement uses TRBV19 and TRBJ1-5; TRBD1 aligns across 7 bases. This CDR3 has 15 residues. Germline V gene data show CDR1 as LNHDA and CDR2 as SQIVND (reference sequence). Trimming at V came to 6 bases and at J to 4 bases, leaving 9 bases not matched to a gene. The CDR3 DNA reads TGTGCCAGTAGCCAAGGGACAGCCTTTAATCAGCCCCAGCATTTT. Translating it yields CASSQGTAFNQPQHF. Full variable domain (remainder filled in from reference TRBV19 and TRBJ1-5): DGGITQSPKYLFRKEGQNVTLSCEQNLNHDAMYWYRQDPGQGLRLIYYSQIVNDFQKGDIAEGYSVSREKKESFPLTVTSAQKNPTAFYLCASSQGTAFNQPQHFGDGTRLSIL.

This clone has a single count. The chain employs TRBV28 and TRBJ1-1, with D possibly TRBD1 on 6 matching bases. This CDR3 has 14 amino acids. Germline lookup yields CDR1 MDHEN and CDR2 SYDVKM. Deletions cut 9 bases from V and 0 bases from J, with 14 bases between. The CDR3 reads CASKTDRLNTEAFF. CDR3 sequence (DNA): TGTGCCAGTAAAACGGACAGATTGAACACTGAAGCTTTCTTT. The whole variable domain, remainder taken from reference TRBV28 and TRBJ1-1, is DVKVTQSSRYLVKRTGEKVFLECVQDMDHENMFWYRQDPGLGLRLIYFSYDVKMKEKGDIPEGYSVSREKKERFSLILESASTNQTSMYLCASKTDRLNTEAFFGQGTRLTVV.

This rearrangement joins TRBV5-4 to TRBJ2-5; TRBD1 might be the D (6 bases). The CDR3 has 14 residues. The V gene's germline CDR1 is SGHNT and CDR2 YYREEE (reference sequence). V was shortened by 4 bases and J by 0 bases, with 10 bases between the two germline ends. This CDR3 reads CASSPGQYQETQYF. CDR3 nucleotide sequence: TGTGCCAGCAGCCCCGGACAGTACCAAGAGACCCAGTACTTC.